A selection of T cell receptor beta chains follows, all from one sample in a study of T cell repertoires in cytomegalovirus infection. Each CDR3 protein gets one entry after TCRdb re-called the reads with MiXCR. Of about 300,000 distinct CDR3 sequences listed, more than 20% are singletons. Sequenced input: PBMCs. All receptors derive from a human donor in good health (CMV status not recorded). Some clones in this sample may be carry-over from other donors' samples. CDR3s include the opening cysteine and the closing phenylalanine or tryptophan. Fields, in order: V gene, D gene, clone size, J gene, CDR3 protein, CDR3 DNA. D genes are given only for firm matches. Clone size is shown for a subset of rows, as once, few, many or a class of expanded clone.

v_gene: TRBV12-3/TRBV12-4; d_gene: .; abundance: many; j_gene: TRBJ1-3; CDR3aa: CASSPQGFSGNTIYF; CDR3nt: TGTGCCAGCAGCCCACAGGGCTTCTCTGGAAACACCATATATTTT
v_gene: TRBV30; d_gene: .; abundance: .; j_gene: TRBJ2-2; CDR3aa: CAWNGQNTGELFF; CDR3nt: TGTGCCTGGAATGGGCAGAACACCGGGGAGCTGTTTTTT
v_gene: TRBV12-3/TRBV12-4; d_gene: .; abundance: many; j_gene: TRBJ1-5; CDR3aa: CASSLSGINQPQHF; CDR3nt: TGTGCCAGCAGTTTATCTGGAATCAATCAGCCCCAGCATTTT
v_gene: TRBV4-3; d_gene: TRBD2; abundance: .; j_gene: TRBJ2-1; CDR3aa: CASSQDRLAGSEQFF; CDR3nt: TGCGCCAGCAGCCAAGATAGGCTAGCGGGAAGTGAGCAGTTCTTC
v_gene: TRBV7-2; d_gene: .; abundance: many; j_gene: TRBJ2-3; CDR3aa: CASSPYGSGKQYF; CDR3nt: TGTGCCAGCAGCCCCTACGGGTCAGGCAAGCAGTATTTT
v_gene: TRBV7-2; d_gene: .; abundance: .; j_gene: TRBJ2-1; CDR3aa: CASSRLKGSYNEQFF; CDR3nt: TGTGCCAGCAGCCGCCTTAAGGGGAGCTACAATGAGCAGTTCTTC
v_gene: TRBV7-2; d_gene: TRBD2; abundance: many; j_gene: TRBJ2-5; CDR3aa: CASSLPLAGIGRETQYF; CDR3nt: TGTGCCAGCAGCTTACCACTAGCGGGGATCGGACGGGAGACCCAGTACTTC
v_gene: TRBV20-1; d_gene: TRBD1; abundance: .; j_gene: TRBJ1-4; CDR3aa: CSARSGQGPLEGSEKLFF; CDR3nt: TGCAGTGCTAGATCGGGACAGGGGCCCCTCGAAGGAAGTGAAAAACTGTTTTTT
v_gene: TRBV7-2; d_gene: TRBD1; abundance: .; j_gene: TRBJ1-5; CDR3aa: CASSLWGTGNSNQPQHF; CDR3nt: TGTGCCAGCAGCTTATGGGGGACAGGGAACAGCAATCAGCCCCAGCATTTT
v_gene: TRBV2; d_gene: .; abundance: once; j_gene: TRBJ2-7; CDR3aa: CASSEIGRNEQYF; CDR3nt: TGTGCCAGCAGTGAGATTGGTAGGAACGAGCAGTACTTC
v_gene: TRBV12-3/TRBV12-4; d_gene: TRBD2; abundance: many; j_gene: TRBJ2-2; CDR3aa: CASSRKEPGLAGGLTGELFF; CDR3nt: TGTGCCAGCAGCCGAAAGGAGCCGGGACTAGCGGGAGGGCTCACCGGGGAGCTGTTTTTT
v_gene: TRBV12-3/TRBV12-4; d_gene: TRBD1; abundance: .; j_gene: TRBJ2-3; CDR3aa: CASSPTGGRTDTQYF; CDR3nt: TGTGCCAGCAGTCCGACAGGGGGGCGCACAGATACGCAGTATTTT
v_gene: TRBV7-6; d_gene: .; abundance: .; j_gene: TRBJ2-1; CDR3aa: CASRSGRDEQFF; CDR3nt: TGTGCCAGCAGAAGCGGACGGGATGAGCAGTTCTTC
v_gene: TRBV18; d_gene: TRBD1; abundance: few; j_gene: TRBJ1-4; CDR3aa: CASSPGWDRGREKLFF; CDR3nt: TGTGCCAGCTCACCGGGATGGGACAGGGGGCGTGAAAAACTGTTTTTT
v_gene: TRBV2; d_gene: TRBD1; abundance: .; j_gene: TRBJ2-1; CDR3aa: CASSEDRGDEQFF; CDR3nt: TGTGCCAGCAGCGAGGACAGGGGTGATGAGCAGTTCTTC
v_gene: TRBV29-1; d_gene: .; abundance: few; j_gene: TRBJ2-7; CDR3aa: CSVDLPGKGEQYF; CDR3nt: TGCAGCGTTGACCTACCAGGGAAAGGCGAGCAGTACTTC
v_gene: TRBV19; d_gene: .; abundance: .; j_gene: TRBJ2-2; CDR3aa: CASSIGMNTGELFF; CDR3nt: TGTGCCAGTAGTATAGGCATGAACACCGGGGAGCTGTTTTTT
v_gene: TRBV29-1; d_gene: .; abundance: .; j_gene: TRBJ1-5; CDR3aa: CSVGWGGNQPQHF; CDR3nt: TGCAGCGTTGGGTGGGGGGGAAATCAGCCCCAGCATTTT
v_gene: TRBV29-1; d_gene: .; abundance: few; j_gene: TRBJ2-3; CDR3aa: CSADRYSTDTQYF; CDR3nt: TGCAGCGCCGACAGATATAGCACAGATACGCAGTATTTT
v_gene: TRBV7-6; d_gene: TRBD2; abundance: many; j_gene: TRBJ2-5; CDR3aa: CASSSMSGGGETQYF; CDR3nt: TGTGCCAGCAGCTCGATGAGCGGGGGTGGAGAGACCCAGTACTTC
v_gene: TRBV28; d_gene: .; abundance: .; j_gene: TRBJ2-5; CDR3aa: CASSPEGEETQYF; CDR3nt: TGTGCCAGCAGCCCGGAAGGTGAAGAGACCCAGTACTTC
v_gene: TRBV7-8; d_gene: .; abundance: many; j_gene: TRBJ2-2; CDR3aa: CASDWTNTGELFF; CDR3nt: TGTGCCAGCGACTGGACGAACACCGGGGAGCTGTTTTTT
v_gene: TRBV24-1; d_gene: .; abundance: once; j_gene: TRBJ1-1; CDR3aa: CASWSSYHTEAFF; CDR3nt: TGTGCCAGCTGGTCCTCTTACCACACTGAAGCTTTCTTT
v_gene: TRBV10-3; d_gene: TRBD1; abundance: .; j_gene: TRBJ1-6; CDR3aa: CAISESGQGLSSPLHF; CDR3nt: TGTGCCATCAGTGAGTCTGGACAGGGTTTGAGTTCACCCCTCCACTTT
v_gene: TRBV19; d_gene: TRBD1; abundance: .; j_gene: TRBJ1-5; CDR3aa: CASSQLPGQGDQPQHF; CDR3nt: TGTGCCAGTAGTCAACTTCCGGGACAGGGAGATCAGCCCCAGCATTTT
v_gene: TRBV11-2; d_gene: TRBD1; abundance: .; j_gene: TRBJ2-3; CDR3aa: CASSLSRQGRTDTQYF; CDR3nt: TGTGCCAGCAGCTTATCCAGACAGGGTAGGACAGATACGCAGTATTTT
v_gene: TRBV5-1; d_gene: .; abundance: few; j_gene: TRBJ1-1; CDR3aa: CASSLGGNEANTEAFF; CDR3nt: TGCGCCAGCAGCTTGGGCGGTAACGAGGCTAACACTGAAGCTTTCTTT
v_gene: TRBV2; d_gene: TRBD2; abundance: .; j_gene: TRBJ2-7; CDR3aa: CASSDQRGTYEQYF; CDR3nt: TGTGCCAGCAGTGATCAGCGGGGCACCTACGAGCAGTACTTC